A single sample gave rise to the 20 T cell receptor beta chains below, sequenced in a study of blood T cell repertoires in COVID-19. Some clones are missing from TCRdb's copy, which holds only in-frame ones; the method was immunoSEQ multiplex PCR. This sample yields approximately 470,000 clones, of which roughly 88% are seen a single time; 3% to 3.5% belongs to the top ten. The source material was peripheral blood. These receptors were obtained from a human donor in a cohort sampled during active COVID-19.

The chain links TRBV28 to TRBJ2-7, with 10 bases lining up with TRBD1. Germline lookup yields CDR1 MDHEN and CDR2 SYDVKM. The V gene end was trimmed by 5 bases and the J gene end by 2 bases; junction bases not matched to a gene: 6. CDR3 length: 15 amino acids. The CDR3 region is CASSPWDRGPYEQYF. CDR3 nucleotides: TGTGCCAGCAGTCCCTGGGACAGGGGACCCTACGAGCAGTACTTC.

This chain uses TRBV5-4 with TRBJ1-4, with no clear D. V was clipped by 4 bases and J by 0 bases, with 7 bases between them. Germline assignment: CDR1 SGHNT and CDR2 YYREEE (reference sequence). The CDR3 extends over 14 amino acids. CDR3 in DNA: TGTGCCAGCAGCCGACGGGCAACTAATGAAAAACTGTTTTTT. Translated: CASSRRATNEKLFF.

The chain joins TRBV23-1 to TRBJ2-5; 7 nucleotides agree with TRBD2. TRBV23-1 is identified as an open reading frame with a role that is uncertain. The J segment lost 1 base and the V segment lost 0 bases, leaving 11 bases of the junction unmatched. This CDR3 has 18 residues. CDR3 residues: CASSQSAPPGGGQETQYF. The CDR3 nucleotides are TGCGCCAGCAGTCAATCGGCCCCCCCGGGCGGGGGCCAAGAGACCCAGTACTTC.

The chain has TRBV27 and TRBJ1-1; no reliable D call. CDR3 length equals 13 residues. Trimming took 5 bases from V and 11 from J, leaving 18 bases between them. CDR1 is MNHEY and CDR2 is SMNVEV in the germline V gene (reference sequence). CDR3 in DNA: TGTGCCAGCAGTCCCATGCGGGGTTATGCCGCTTTCTTT. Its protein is CASSPMRGYAAFF.

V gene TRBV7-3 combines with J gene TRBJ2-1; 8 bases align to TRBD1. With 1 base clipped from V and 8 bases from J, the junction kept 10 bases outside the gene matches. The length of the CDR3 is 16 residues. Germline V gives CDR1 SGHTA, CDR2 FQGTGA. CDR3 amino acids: CASSLIGSGGFHEQFF. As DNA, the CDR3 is TGTGCCAGCAGCTTAATCGGGTCAGGGGGCTTTCATGAGCAGTTCTTC.

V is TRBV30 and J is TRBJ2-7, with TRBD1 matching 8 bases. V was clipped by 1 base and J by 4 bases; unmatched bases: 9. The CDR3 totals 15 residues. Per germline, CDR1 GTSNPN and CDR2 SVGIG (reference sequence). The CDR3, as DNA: TGTGCCTGGAGTGCTCACAGGGGGAATTTGTACGAGCAGTACTTC. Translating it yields CAWSAHRGNLYEQYF.

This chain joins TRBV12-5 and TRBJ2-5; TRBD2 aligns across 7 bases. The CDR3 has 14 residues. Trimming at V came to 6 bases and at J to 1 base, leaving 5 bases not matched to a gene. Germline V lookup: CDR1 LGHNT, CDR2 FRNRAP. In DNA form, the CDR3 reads TGTGCTAGTGGCTCTAGCGGTCGCCAAGAGACCCAGTACTTC. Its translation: CASGSSGRQETQYF.

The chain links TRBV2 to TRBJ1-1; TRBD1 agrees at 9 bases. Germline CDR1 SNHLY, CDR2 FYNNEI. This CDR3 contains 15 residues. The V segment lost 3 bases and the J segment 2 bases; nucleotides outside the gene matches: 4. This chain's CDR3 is CASSDRDRVNTEAFF. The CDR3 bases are TGTGCCAGCAGTGACCGGGACAGGGTAAACACTGAAGCTTTCTTT.

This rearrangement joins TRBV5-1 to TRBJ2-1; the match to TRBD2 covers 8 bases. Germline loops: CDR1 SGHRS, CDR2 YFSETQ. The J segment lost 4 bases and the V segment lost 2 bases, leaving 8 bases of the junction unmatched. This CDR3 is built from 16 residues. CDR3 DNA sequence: TGCGCCAGCAGCTTTTTCCCGACTAGCGCGTACAATGAGCAGTTCTTC. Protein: CASSFFPTSAYNEQFF. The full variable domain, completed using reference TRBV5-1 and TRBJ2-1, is KAGVTQTPRYLIKTRGQQVTLSCSPISGHRSVSWYQQTPGQGLQFLFEYFSETQRNKGNFPGRFSGRQFSNSRSEMNVSTLELGDSALYLCASSFFPTSAYNEQFFGPGTRLTVL.

The CDR3 DNA sequence: TGTGCCAGCAGTCGTCCCCGGACAGGGGTAGAGAATTCACCCCTCCACTTT. The encoded protein is CASSRPRTGVENSPLHF. V and J are TRBV6-2 or TRBV6-3 and TRBJ1-6, with 9 bases identical to TRBD1. The germline V gene encodes CDR1 MNHEY and CDR2 SVGEGT. This CDR3 has 17 residues. V was pared by 5 bases and J by 7 bases, with 12 bases of the junction left unmatched.

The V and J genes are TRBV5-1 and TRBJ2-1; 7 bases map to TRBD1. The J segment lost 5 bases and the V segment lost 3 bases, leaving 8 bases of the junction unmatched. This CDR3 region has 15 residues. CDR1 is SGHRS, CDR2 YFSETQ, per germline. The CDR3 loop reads CASSWQTGSDNEQFF. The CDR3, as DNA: TGCGCCAGCAGCTGGCAGACAGGGTCCGACAATGAGCAGTTCTTC.

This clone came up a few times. CDR3 residues: CASSVEVFGSYNEQFF. DNA of the CDR3: TGTGCCAGCAGTGTCGAGGTATTTGGCTCCTACAATGAGCAGTTCTTC. The chain carries TRBV6-1 and TRBJ2-1; no clear D. Looked up from germline, CDR1 is MNHNS and CDR2 is SASEGT. The V gene lost 4 bases and the J gene lost 0 bases, with 13 bases spanning the gap. This CDR3 is built from 16 residues.

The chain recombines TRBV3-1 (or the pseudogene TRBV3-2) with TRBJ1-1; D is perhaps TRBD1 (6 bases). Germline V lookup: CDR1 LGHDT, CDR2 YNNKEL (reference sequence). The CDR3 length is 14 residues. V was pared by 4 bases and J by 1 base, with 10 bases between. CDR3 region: CASSLSGQNTEAFF. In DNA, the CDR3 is TGTGCCAGCAGCCTGTCGGGACAGAACACTGAAGCTTTCTTT.

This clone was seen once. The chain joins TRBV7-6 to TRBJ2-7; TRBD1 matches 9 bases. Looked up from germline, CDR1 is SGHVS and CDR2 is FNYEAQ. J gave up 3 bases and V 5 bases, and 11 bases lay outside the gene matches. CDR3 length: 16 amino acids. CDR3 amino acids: CASSPGQGGVFYEQYF. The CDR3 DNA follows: TGTGCCAGCAGCCCGGGACAGGGAGGGGTGTTCTACGAGCAGTACTTC. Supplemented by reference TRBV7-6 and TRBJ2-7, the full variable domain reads GAGVSQSPRYKVTKRGQDVALRCDPISGHVSLYWYRQALGQGPEFLTYFNYEAQQDKSGLPNDRFSAERPEGSISTLTIQRTEQRDSAMYRCASSPGQGGVFYEQYFGPGTRLTVT.

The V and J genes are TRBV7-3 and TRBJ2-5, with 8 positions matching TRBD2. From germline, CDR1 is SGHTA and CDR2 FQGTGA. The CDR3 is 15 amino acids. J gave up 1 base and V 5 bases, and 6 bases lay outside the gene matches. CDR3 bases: TGTGCCAGCAGCCCAACCGGGAGGGCCCAAGAGACCCAGTACTTC. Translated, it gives CASSPTGRAQETQYF.

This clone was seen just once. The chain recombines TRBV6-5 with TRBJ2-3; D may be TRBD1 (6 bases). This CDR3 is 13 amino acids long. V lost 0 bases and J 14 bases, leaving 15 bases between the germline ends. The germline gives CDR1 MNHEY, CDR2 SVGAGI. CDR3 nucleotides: TGTGCCAGCAGTTACTCGGGGGCCTCACCCATGTATTTT. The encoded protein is CASSYSGASPMYF.

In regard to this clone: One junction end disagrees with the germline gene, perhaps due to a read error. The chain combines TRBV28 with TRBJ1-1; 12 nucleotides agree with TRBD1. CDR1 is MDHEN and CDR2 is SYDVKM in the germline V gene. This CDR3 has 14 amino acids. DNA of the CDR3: TGTGCCAGCAGCCTCCCGCCCCGGGACAGGGGGCAAAACTTT. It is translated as CASSLPPRDRGQNF.

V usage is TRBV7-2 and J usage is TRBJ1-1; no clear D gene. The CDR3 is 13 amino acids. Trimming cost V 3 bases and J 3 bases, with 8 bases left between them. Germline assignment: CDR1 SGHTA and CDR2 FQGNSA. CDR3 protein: CASSLSSDTEAFF. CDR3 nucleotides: TGTGCCAGCAGCTTGTCATCGGACACTGAAGCTTTCTTT.

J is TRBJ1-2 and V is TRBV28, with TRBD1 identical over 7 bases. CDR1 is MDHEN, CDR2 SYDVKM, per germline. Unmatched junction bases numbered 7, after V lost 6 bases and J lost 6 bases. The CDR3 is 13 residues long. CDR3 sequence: CASSPRGFDGYTF. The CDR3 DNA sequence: TGTGCCAGCAGCCCCAGGGGGTTCGATGGCTACACCTTC.

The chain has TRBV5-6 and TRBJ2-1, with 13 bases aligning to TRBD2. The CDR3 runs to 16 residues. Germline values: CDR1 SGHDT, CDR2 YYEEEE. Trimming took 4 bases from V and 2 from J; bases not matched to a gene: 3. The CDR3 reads CASSKGLAGAYNEQFF. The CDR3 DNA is TGTGCCAGCAGCAAAGGACTAGCGGGAGCCTACAATGAGCAGTTCTTC.